The 15 T cell receptor beta chains given below trace back to one sample, sequenced in a study of blood T cell repertoires in COVID-19. Profiling relied on immunoSEQ multiplex PCR, and the TCRdb table lists in-frame clones only, not all of them. Here the sample spans more than 14,000 clones, about 90% being singletons. Material: peripheral blood. These TCRs come from a human donor in a cohort sampled during active COVID-19.

The genes are TRBV18 and TRBJ2-7, with D possibly being TRBD2 (5 bases). The CDR3 has 16 amino acids. V lost 0 bases, J lost 2 bases, and 14 bases lay in between. Germline-derived CDR1 and CDR2 are KGHSH and LQKENI. The CDR3 region has the DNA TGTGCCAGCTCACCACCGGTCGGGAAACCACCCTACGAGCAGTACTTC. It translates to CASSPPVGKPPYEQYF.

The chain employs TRBV14 and TRBJ2-5; TRBD2 matches 8 bases. Per the germline V gene, CDR1 is SGHDN and CDR2 is FVKESK. The CDR3 loop spans 14 amino acids. V was clipped by 4 bases and J by 0 bases; unmatched bases: 1. The CDR3 sequence: CASSPGGNQETQYF. The DNA for the CDR3 is TGTGCCAGCAGCCCGGGAGGGAACCAAGAGACCCAGTACTTC.

The J gene is TRBJ1-5, the V gene TRBV5-1; maybe TRBD1 (5 bases). This CDR3 has 15 residues. CDR1 SGHRS and CDR2 YFSETQ come from the germline V gene. Trimming removed 1 base from V and 0 bases from J, with 8 bases in between. This chain's CDR3 is CASSLMGGSNQPQHF. For the CDR3, the DNA is TGCGCCAGCAGCTTGATGGGGGGTAGCAATCAGCCCCAGCATTTT.

V usage is TRBV3-1 (or the pseudogene TRBV3-2) and J usage is TRBJ1-1; TRBD1 aligns across 7 bases. Trimming removed 3 bases from V and 1 base from J; junction bases left unmatched: 8. The CDR3 is 16 amino acids. From germline, CDR1 is LGHDT and CDR2 YNNKEL (reference sequence). As DNA, the CDR3 is TGTGCCAGCAGCCAGCGACAGGGTTGGGGGAACACTGAAGCTTTCTTT. It encodes CASSQRQGWGNTEAFF.

This sequence joins TRBV19 and TRBJ1-2; D remains unclear. Germline assignment: CDR1 LNHDA and CDR2 SQIVND (reference sequence). V lost 1 base, J lost 5 bases, and 14 bases lay in between. This CDR3 has 15 residues. As DNA, the CDR3 is TGTGCCAGTAGTATAGCTCGTTGGGCCTCTTATGGCTACACCTTC. Encoded protein: CASSIARWASYGYTF.

The CDR3 DNA follows: TGTGCCAGCAGCTTGGAGGAATCGGGGTGGTTCTACGAGCAGTACTTC. Translating it yields CASSLEESGWFYEQYF. The chain links TRBV5-6 to TRBJ2-7, with D perhaps matching TRBD2 (5 bases). V lost 0 bases, J lost 3 bases, and 16 bases lay in between. The CDR3 is 16 residues long. Germline lookup yields CDR1 SGHDT and CDR2 YYEEEE.

This clone was observed once. This chain connects TRBV4-1 to TRBJ2-1, with TRBD2 matching 10 bases. With V trimmed by 7 bases and J by 4 bases, 7 bases remained unmatched. This CDR3 is built from 15 residues. Germline V CDR1 and CDR2: MGHRA, YSYEKL. CDR3: CASNIRAGGYNEQFF. The DNA of the CDR3 is TGCGCCAGCAACATAAGAGCGGGGGGGTACAATGAGCAGTTCTTC.

CDR3 sequence (DNA): TGTGCCAGCAGTAGACGCTTCGGGACTAGCGGGGATGAGCAGTTCTTC. Protein: CASSRRFGTSGDEQFF. J is TRBJ2-1 and V is TRBV6-2 or TRBV6-3; 13 nucleotides match TRBD2. With V trimmed by 5 bases and J by 8 bases, 9 bases remained unmatched. The length of the CDR3 is 16 residues. Germline CDR1 is MNHEY and CDR2 is SVGEGT.

The chain links TRBV7-8 to TRBJ2-1; maybe TRBD2 (6 bases). Germline V gene lookup returns CDR1 SGHVS and CDR2 FQNEAQ. CDR3 length: 15 residues. The V end was cut by 2 bases, the J end by 4 bases, with 12 bases between. CDR3 in DNA: TGTGCCAGCAGCTTAAGGCGGGGAGCTTACAATGAGCAGTTCTTC. Encoded protein: CASSLRRGAYNEQFF.

V and J are TRBV2 and TRBJ2-3; 11 bases are shared with TRBD2. The germline CDR1 and CDR2 sequences are SNHLY and FYNNEI. Unmatched junction bases numbered 4, after V lost 8 bases and J lost 6 bases. The length of the CDR3 is 13 residues. The CDR3 here is CASGTSGGDTQYF. DNA for the CDR3: TGTGCCAGCGGGACTAGCGGTGGGGATACGCAGTATTTT.

The chain carries TRBV5-1 and TRBJ2-1; 14 positions agree with TRBD2. CDR1 and CDR2 from the germline V gene are SGHRS and YFSETQ. Trimming cost V 2 bases and J 3 bases; bases outside gene matches: 4. The CDR3 spans 17 residues. Written as DNA, the CDR3 is TGCGCCAGCAGCTTTGGACTAGCGGGGGGAATCTACAATGAGCAGTTCTTC. Translation gives CASSFGLAGGIYNEQFF. Full variable domain (rest looked up from reference TRBV5-1 and TRBJ2-1): KAGVTQTPRYLIKTRGQQVTLSCSPISGHRSVSWYQQTPGQGLQFLFEYFSETQRNKGNFPGRFSGRQFSNSRSEMNVSTLELGDSALYLCASSFGLAGGIYNEQFFGPGTRLTVL.

This clone has a single count. This chain uses TRBV7-2 with TRBJ2-7, with 9 bases fitting TRBD1. The CDR3 is made up of 15 amino acids. V shed 2 bases and J 2 bases; nucleotides not matched to a gene: 4. The germline V gene has CDR1 SGHTA and CDR2 FQGNSA. The chain's CDR3 is CASSLMGTGPYEQYF. CDR3 bases: TGTGCCAGCAGCTTAATGGGGACAGGGCCCTACGAGCAGTACTTC. The variable domain in full, completed from reference TRBV7-2 and TRBJ2-7, reads GAGVSQSPSNKVTEKGKDVELRCDPISGHTALYWYRQSLGQGLEFLIYFQGNSAPDKSGLPSDRFSAERTGGSVSTLTIQRTQQEDSAVYLCASSLMGTGPYEQYFGPGTRLTVT.

This clone was detected a few times. The V and J genes are TRBV5-4 and TRBJ1-2, with 7 bases identical to TRBD1. Germline loops: CDR1 SGHNT, CDR2 YYREEE (reference sequence). The CDR3 runs to 14 residues. V lost 5 bases to trimming and J lost 2 bases; unmatched junction nucleotides: 6. DNA for the CDR3: TGTGCCAGCAGGCGACAGGGCTCGAACTATGGCTACACCTTC. Translation gives CASRRQGSNYGYTF.

This chain joins TRBV19 and TRBJ1-5; 12 bases fit TRBD1. Per the germline V gene, CDR1 is LNHDA and CDR2 is SQIVND (reference sequence). Unmatched junction bases numbered 9, after V lost 8 bases and J lost 1 base. This CDR3 has 17 amino acids. The CDR3 DNA reads as TGTGCCAGTGGGGGGACAGGGGGCGGTTTAAGCAATCAGCCCCAGCATTTT. Encoded protein: CASGGTGGGLSNQPQHF.

This sequence joins TRBV19 and TRBJ1-3; D uncertain. Trimming cost V 6 bases and J 4 bases, with 7 bases left between them. The CDR3 runs 12 residues. CDR1 is LNHDA, CDR2 SQIVND, per germline (reference sequence). CDR3 in amino acids: CASRAIGNTIYF. In DNA form, the CDR3 reads TGTGCCAGTAGGGCAATCGGAAACACCATATATTTT. The full variable domain, with the rest looked up from reference TRBV19 and TRBJ1-3, is DGGITQSPKYLFRKEGQNVTLSCEQNLNHDAMYWYRQDPGQGLRLIYYSQIVNDFQKGDIAEGYSVSREKKESFPLTVTSAQKNPTAFYLCASRAIGNTIYFGEGSWLTVV.